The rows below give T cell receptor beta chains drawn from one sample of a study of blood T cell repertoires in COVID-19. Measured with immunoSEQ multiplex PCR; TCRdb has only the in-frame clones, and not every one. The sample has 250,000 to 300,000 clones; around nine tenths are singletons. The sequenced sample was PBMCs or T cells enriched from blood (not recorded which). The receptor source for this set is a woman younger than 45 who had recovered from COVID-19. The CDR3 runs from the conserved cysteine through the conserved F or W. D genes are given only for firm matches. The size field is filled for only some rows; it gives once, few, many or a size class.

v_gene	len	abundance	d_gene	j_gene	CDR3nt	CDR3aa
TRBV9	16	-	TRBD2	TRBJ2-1	TGTGCCAGCAGCGTAGCGATTAGCGGGAGCACGAATGAGCAGTTCTTC	CASSVAISGSTNEQFF
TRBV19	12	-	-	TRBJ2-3	TGTGCCAGTAGTACTAGGGGAGATACGCAGTATTTT	CASSTRGDTQYF
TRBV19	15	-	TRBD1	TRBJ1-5	TGTGCCAGTAGTATAGGGGACAGGGGGCGACAGCCCCAGCATTTT	CASSIGDRGRQPQHF
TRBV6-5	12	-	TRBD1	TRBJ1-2	TGTGCCAGCAGGGGACAGTCCTATGGCTACACCTTC	CASRGQSYGYTF
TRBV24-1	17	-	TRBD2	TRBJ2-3	TGTGCCACCAGTGATTTGGGACTAGCGGGAGCGGCAGATACGCAGTATTTT	CATSDLGLAGAADTQYF
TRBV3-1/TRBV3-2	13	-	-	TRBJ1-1	TGTGCCAGCAGCCAGTACAGGAACACTGAAGCTTTCTTT	CASSQYRNTEAFF
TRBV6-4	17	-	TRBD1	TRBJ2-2	TGTGCCAGCAGACCCGGGACAGGGGGCGCGAACACCGGGGAGCTGTTTTTT	CASRPGTGGANTGELFF
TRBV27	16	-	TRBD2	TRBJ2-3	TGTGCCAGCAGTTTAAGGGGTCTAGCGGATGGAGATACGCAGTATTTT	CASSLRGLADGDTQYF
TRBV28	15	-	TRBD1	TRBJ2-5	TGTGCCAGCAGTTTACCGACAGGGAATAGTGAGACCCAGTACTTC	CASSLPTGNSETQYF
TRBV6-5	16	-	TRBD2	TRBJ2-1	TGTGCCAGCAGTTACTCAACAGGGACTAGCGGAAATGAGCAGTTCTTC	CASSYSTGTSGNEQFF
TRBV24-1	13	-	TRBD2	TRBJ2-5	TGTGCCACCAGGGGAACTAGCGCCGAGACCCAGTACTTC	CATRGTSAETQYF
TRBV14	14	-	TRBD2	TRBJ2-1	TGTGCCAGCAGCCAAGCACTAGCGTACAATGAGCAGTTCTTC	CASSQALAYNEQFF
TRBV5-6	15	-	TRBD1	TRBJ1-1	TGTGCCAGCAGCTCAGCTACAGGGGCGAGCACTGAAGCTTTCTTT	CASSSATGASTEAFF
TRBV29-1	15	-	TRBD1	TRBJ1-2	TGCAGCGTTGAAGACAACGACAGGGACGCCTATGGCTACACCTTC	CSVEDNDRDAYGYTF
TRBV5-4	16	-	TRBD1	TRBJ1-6	TGTGCCAGCAGGAATCGGACAGGGCTCGCTAATTCACCCCTCCACTTT	CASRNRTGLANSPLHF
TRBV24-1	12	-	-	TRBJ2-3	TGTGCCACCAGTGATTTGCGGTATACGCAGTATTTT	CATSDLRYTQYF
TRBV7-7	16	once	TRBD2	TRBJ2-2	TGTGCTAGCAGCAAACGGGCTAGCGGGAGCGGCGGGGAGCTGTTTTTT	CASSKRASGSGGELFF
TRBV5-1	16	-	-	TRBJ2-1	TGCGCCAGCAGCTTGGCAGGACACATACTTTACAATGAGCAGTTCTTC	CASSLAGHILYNEQFF
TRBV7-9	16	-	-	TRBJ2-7	TGTGCCAGCAGCTTAGAGACCCTAGGAATACCCTACGAGCAGTACTTC	CASSLETLGIPYEQYF
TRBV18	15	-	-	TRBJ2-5	TGTGCCAGCTCGCTGGGGGGAACGGGACGTGAGACCCAGTACTTC	CASSLGGTGRETQYF
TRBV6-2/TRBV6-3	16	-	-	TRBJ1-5	TGTGCCAGCAGCCCTGGACAGTTTGCCCGAAATCAGCCCCAGCATTTT	CASSPGQFARNQPQHF
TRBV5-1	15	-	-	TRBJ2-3	TGCGCCAGCAGCTTAGACTCCGCTAGCACAGATACGCAGTATTTT	CASSLDSASTDTQYF
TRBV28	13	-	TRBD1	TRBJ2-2	TGTGGCAGCTTGGACAGGGGAACCGGGGAGCTGTTTTTT	CGSLDRGTGELFF
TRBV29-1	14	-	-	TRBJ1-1	TGCAGCGTTCCTCCGGGACCAGGGGACACTGAAGCTTTCTTT	CSVPPGPGDTEAFF
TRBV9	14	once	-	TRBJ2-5	TGTGCCAGCAGCGCAACACACCACCAAGAGACCCAGTACTTC	CASSATHHQETQYF
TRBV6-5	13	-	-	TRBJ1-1	TGTGCCAGCAGTTCCGAGGTTAACACTGAAGCTTTCTTT	CASSSEVNTEAFF
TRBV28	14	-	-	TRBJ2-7	TGTGCCAGCAGTTTAGCTAGCGTCGCCTACGAGCAGTACTTC	CASSLASVAYEQYF
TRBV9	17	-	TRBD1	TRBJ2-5	TGTGCCAGCAGCGTCTCCGACAGGGGGGGCTTAGGAGAGACCCAGTACTTC	CASSVSDRGGLGETQYF
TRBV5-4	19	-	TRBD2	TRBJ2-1	TGTGCCAGCAGCTTGGCCAAGGGGACTAGCGGGAGCCCCTACAATGAGCAGTTCTTC	CASSLAKGTSGSPYNEQFF
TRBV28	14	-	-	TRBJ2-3	TGTGCCAGCAGGGAAGGGACTTTCACAGATACGCAGTATTTT	CASREGTFTDTQYF
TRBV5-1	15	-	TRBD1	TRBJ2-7	TGCGCCAGCAGGGCCCCTACAGGGGATCCCTACGAGCAGTACTTC	CASRAPTGDPYEQYF
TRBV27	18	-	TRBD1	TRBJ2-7	TGTGCCAGCAGTTCCGCCGACCCCAAGGGACAGGGTTCCTACGAGCAGTACTTC	CASSSADPKGQGSYEQYF
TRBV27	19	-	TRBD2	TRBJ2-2	TGTGCCAGCAGTTTAAGGGCCGGGACTAGCGGGAGGAACACCGGGGAGCTGTTTTTT	CASSLRAGTSGRNTGELFF
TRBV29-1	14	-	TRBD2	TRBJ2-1	TGCAGCGACCGACTAGCGGGGGACTACAATGAGCAGTTCTTC	CSDRLAGDYNEQFF
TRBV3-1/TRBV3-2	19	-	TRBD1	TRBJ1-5	TGTGCCAGCAGCCCCCACTCCCGGGACAGGGGCAGAGGCAATCAGCCCCAGCATTTT	CASSPHSRDRGRGNQPQHF
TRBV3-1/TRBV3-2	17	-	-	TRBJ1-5	TGTGCCAGCAGCCTTGGACAGAGGCTTGATAGCAATCAGCCCCAGCATTTT	CASSLGQRLDSNQPQHF
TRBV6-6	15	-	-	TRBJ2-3	TGTGCCAGCAGTTCGGGCGGGACGGGCACAGATACGCAGTATTTT	CASSSGGTGTDTQYF
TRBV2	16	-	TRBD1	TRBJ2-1	TGTGCCAGCAAGGGTCTCCGGGACAGATCCTACAATGAGCAGTTCTTC	CASKGLRDRSYNEQFF
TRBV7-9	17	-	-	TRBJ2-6	TGTGCCAGCAGCTTAGGACAGGCCAGCTCTGGGGCCAACGTCCTGACTTTC	CASSLGQASSGANVLTF
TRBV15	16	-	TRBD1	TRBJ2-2	TGTGCCACTAAACTGAACAGGGGTTCTTTCACCGGGGAGCTGTTTTTT	CATKLNRGSFTGELFF
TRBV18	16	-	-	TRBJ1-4	TGTGCCAGCTCACCACGGTCGACAGGTCAAGATGAAAAACTGTTTTTT	CASSPRSTGQDEKLFF
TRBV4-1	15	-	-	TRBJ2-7	TGCGCCAGCAGCCAGGACCAGGGAACCCCCTACGAGCAGTACTTC	CASSQDQGTPYEQYF
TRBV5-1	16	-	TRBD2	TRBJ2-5	TGCGCCAGCAGCGCCCGGACTAGCGGGGATCAGTCGGTCCAGTACTTC	CASSARTSGDQSVQYF
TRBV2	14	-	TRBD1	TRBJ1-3	TGTGCCTCAGGGGGCAGGGCCTCTGGAAACACCATATATTTT	CASGGRASGNTIYF
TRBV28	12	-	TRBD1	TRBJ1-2	TGTGCCAGCGGGGACAGAATCTATGGCTACACCTTC	CASGDRIYGYTF
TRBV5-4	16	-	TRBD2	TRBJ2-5	TGTGCCAGCAGCTTGATGACTAGCGGGAGCCAAGAGACCCAGTACTTC	CASSLMTSGSQETQYF
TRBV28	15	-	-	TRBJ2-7	TGTGCCAGCAGTTTTCGGACAGACTACGGCGGGGGGCAGTACTTC	CASSFRTDYGGGQYF
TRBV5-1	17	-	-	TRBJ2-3	TGCGCCAGCAGCTTAGGGTCAGGGTCCCGGGTAGCAGATACGCAGTATTTT	CASSLGSGSRVADTQYF
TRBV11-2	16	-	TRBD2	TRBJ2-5	TGTGCCAGCAGCTCTAAATGGCGGGAGAGGTGGGAGACCCAGTACTTC	CASSSKWRERWETQYF
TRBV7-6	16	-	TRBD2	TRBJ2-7	TGTGCCAGCAGCTTAGCTCTAGCGGGAGGGCCGAGCGAGCAGTACTTC	CASSLALAGGPSEQYF